Each of the 24 T cell receptor beta chains below was sequenced from the same sample in a study of beta chain features in type 1 diabetes. All of the isolated RNA was reverse transcribed, so expressed TCRB transcripts were sequenced. Produced via immunoSEQ multiplex PCR; TCRdb's table is partial and in-frame only. The data contain 810,000 or so clones, roughly 15% of them singletons. Material: naive CD4+ T cells from blood. These TCRs come from a woman aged 18-35 years in good health.

This clone was observed a few times. J is TRBJ2-7 and V is TRBV11-2; 9 bases are a match to TRBD1. CDR3 length: 13 amino acids. Per germline, CDR1 SGHAT and CDR2 FQNNGV. J was trimmed by 6 bases and V by 6 bases; bases with no gene match: 6. CDR3 bases: TGTGCCAGCAGGCTAACAGGGGGCGGCGAGCAGTACTTC. Amino acid sequence: CASRLTGGGEQYF.

The CDR3 bases are TGCAGCGTTACCTCGGGGGACGGAAACACCATATATTTT. It is translated as CSVTSGDGNTIYF. The chain links TRBV29-1 to TRBJ1-3; a possible D gene is TRBD1 (5 bases). CDR3 size: 13 residues. Trimming shortened V by 5 bases and J by 4 bases, and 12 bases separated the two germline ends. Germline values: CDR1 SQVTM, CDR2 ANQGSEA. Using reference TRBV29-1 and TRBJ1-3 for the parts outside the CDR3, the full variable domain is SAVISQKPSRDICQRGTSLTIQCQVDSQVTMMFWYRQQPGQSLTLIATANQGSEATYESGFVIDKFPISRPNLTFSTLTVSNMSPEDSSIYLCSVTSGDGNTIYFGEGSWLTVV.

This rearrangement joins TRBV7-2 to TRBJ2-7, with TRBD1 identical over 11 bases. CDR3 length: 15 residues. CDR1 is SGHTA and CDR2 is FQGNSA in the germline V gene. V gave up 2 bases and J gave up 2 bases; unmatched junction bases: 2. This CDR3 is CASSLQGQGAYEQYF. CDR3 nucleotides: TGTGCCAGCAGCTTACAGGGACAGGGGGCCTACGAGCAGTACTTC. Drawing the rest from reference TRBV7-2 and TRBJ2-7, the complete variable domain is GAGVSQSPSNKVTEKGKDVELRCDPISGHTALYWYRQSLGQGLEFLIYFQGNSAPDKSGLPSDRFSAERTGGSVSTLTIQRTQQEDSAVYLCASSLQGQGAYEQYFGPGTRLTVT.

The table lists this clone with a few counts. The same CDR3 can be traced to other DNA sequences in this sample. This chain connects TRBV18 to TRBJ2-7; no reliable D call. The CDR3 runs 11 residues. Deletions cut 6 bases from V and 0 bases from J, with 3 bases between. Germline V gives CDR1 KGHSH, CDR2 LQKENI. CDR3 nucleotides: TGTGCCAGCTCCTCCTCCTACGAGCAGTACTTC. Amino acid sequence: CASSSSYEQYF.

The chain is built from TRBV6-6 and TRBJ2-3; TRBD1 might be the D (6 bases). Germline CDR1 MNHNY, CDR2 SVGAGI (reference sequence). The V end was cut by 5 bases, the J end by 0 bases, with 9 bases between. This CDR3 spans 14 amino acids. The CDR3: CASSKQGSTDTQYF. CDR3 DNA sequence: TGTGCCAGCAGTAAACAGGGAAGCACAGATACGCAGTATTTT.

The chain joins TRBV11-2 to TRBJ1-1; no firm D call. There are 14 residues in the CDR3. Per germline, CDR1 SGHAT and CDR2 FQNNGV. The V end lost 5 bases, the J end lost 9 bases, and 19 bases lay between the germline ends. The DNA of the CDR3 is TGTGCCAGCAGCCACCCTGGCGTAGTGGTAAAAGCTTTCTTT. Its translation: CASSHPGVVVKAFF.

This clone was detected only a few times. This chain uses TRBV10-3 with TRBJ2-5; unclear D gene. Trimming left V 10 bases short and J 3 bases short, with 15 bases between. CDR1 and CDR2 (germline): ENHRY, SYGVKD. The CDR3 is made up of 13 amino acids. The CDR3, as DNA: TGTGCCACCCGAGGTACGGCTGAAGAGACCCAGTACTTC. As protein: CATRGTAEETQYF.

This clone occurred a few times. Here the CDR3 reads CASSQFTGGPTNEKLFF. CDR3 nucleotides: TGCGCCAGCAGCCAATTTACGGGGGGTCCAACTAATGAAAAACTGTTTTTT. The rearrangement joins TRBV4-3 to TRBJ1-4; D possibly corresponds to TRBD1 (5 bases). Germline V gives CDR1 LGHNA, CDR2 YSLEER. The V and J ends lost 2 bases and 0 bases respectively, with 13 bases between them. The CDR3 sequence is 17 residues long.

This chain connects TRBV28 to TRBJ2-3; 7 bases fit TRBD1. This CDR3 comprises 14 residues. With 4 bases clipped from V and 6 bases from J, the junction kept 7 bases outside the gene matches. From germline, CDR1 is MDHEN and CDR2 SYDVKM. CDR3 nucleotides: TGTGCCAGCAGTTGGGGACAGCTCCGCGATACGCAGTATTTT. Amino acid sequence: CASSWGQLRDTQYF.

The CDR3 region is CASSPPGRGRGCTF. In DNA, the CDR3 is TGTGCCAGCAGTCCCCCGGGTAGGGGGCGGGGTTGCACCTTC. This chain connects TRBV28 to TRBJ1-2; 7 nucleotides align to TRBD1. Per germline, CDR1 MDHEN and CDR2 SYDVKM. The CDR3 runs to 14 residues. The V segment lost 5 bases and the J segment 13 bases; nucleotides outside the gene matches: 16.

Only a few counts were recorded for this clone. This sample includes further DNA sequences coding for the same CDR3. This chain joins TRBV9 and TRBJ2-1; the match to TRBD2 covers 11 bases. CDR3 length: 14 residues. Germline V CDR1 and CDR2: SGDLS, YYNGEE. The trim removed 0 bases at V and 10 bases at J, leaving 3 bases unmatched. The CDR3 loop reads CASSVGLAGGEQFF. The CDR3 DNA follows: TGTGCCAGCAGCGTAGGGCTAGCGGGAGGAGAGCAGTTCTTC. The variable domain in full, completed from reference TRBV9 and TRBJ2-1, reads DSGVTQTPKHLITATGQRVTLRCSPRSGDLSVYWYQQSLDQGLQFLIQYYNGEERAKGNILERFSAQQFPDLHSELNLSSLELGDSALYFCASSVGLAGGEQFFGPGTRLTVL.

The chain links TRBV7-2 to TRBJ1-2; D may be TRBD1 (5 bases). Trimming shortened V by 6 bases and J by 4 bases, and 12 bases separated the two germline ends. The CDR3 spans 13 residues. Looked up from germline, CDR1 is SGHTA and CDR2 is FQGNSA. CDR3 amino acids: CASRDWGGYGYTF. The CDR3 nucleotides read TGTGCCAGCAGGGATTGGGGCGGCTATGGCTACACCTTC.

The chain uses TRBV11-2 and TRBJ2-1, with 11 bases aligning to TRBD2. V gave up 4 bases and J gave up 7 bases; unmatched junction bases: 3. Per germline, CDR1 SGHAT and CDR2 FQNNGV. The CDR3 sequence is 14 residues long. Here the CDR3 reads CASSWLAGGNEQFF. The CDR3 DNA reads TGTGCCAGCAGCTGGCTAGCGGGAGGAAATGAGCAGTTCTTC.

V is TRBV4-1 and J is TRBJ1-2; D unclear. Germline loops: CDR1 MGHRA, CDR2 YSYEKL. V lost 0 bases to trimming and J lost 4 bases, with 15 bases between them. The CDR3 sequence is 16 residues long. As DNA, the CDR3 is TGCGCCAGCAGCCAAGAGAAGGCGGAACAGAGCTATGGCTACACCTTC. This translates into CASSQEKAEQSYGYTF.

This clone was seen a handful of times. A junction end diverges from the germline sequence, so it may reflect a read error. The chain couples TRBV18 to TRBJ2-6; D unclear. This CDR3 contains 16 residues. Germline values: CDR1 KGHSH, CDR2 LQKENI. CDR3 protein: CASSPDRRSGANVLTF. The CDR3 nucleotides are TGTGCCAGCTCACCGGACCGCCGGTCTGGCGCCAACGTCCTGACTTTC.

This sequence joins TRBV12-5 and TRBJ2-7; 8 bases map to TRBD2. From germline, CDR1 is LGHNT and CDR2 FRNRAP. The CDR3 totals 20 residues. The V gene end was trimmed by 6 bases and the J gene end by 6 bases; junction bases not matched to a gene: 28. The CDR3 nucleotides read TGTGCTAGTGGCCACCCTTTAGTTAGGGCTGTCGGGAGGGACCTCTGCGAGCAGTACTTC. It translates to CASGHPLVRAVGRDLCEQYF.

There are a few counts of this clone. The genes are TRBV5-1 and TRBJ2-2; no clear D gene. Trimming took 4 bases from V and 2 from J, leaving 6 bases between them. This CDR3 has 13 residues. Germline values: CDR1 SGHRS, CDR2 YFSETQ. CDR3 coding DNA: TGCGCCAGCAGCACGATAAACACCGGGGAGCTGTTTTTT. Translating it yields CASSTINTGELFF.

The chain links TRBV11-2 to TRBJ1-5; D is unclear. The germline V gene encodes CDR1 SGHAT and CDR2 FQNNGV. V shed 5 bases and J shed 4 bases, with 9 bases lying between them. This CDR3 region has 13 residues. The CDR3: CASSRTSNQPQHF. CDR3 nucleotide sequence: TGTGCCAGCAGCCGAACCAGTAATCAGCCCCAGCATTTT. The full variable domain, in which reference TRBV11-2 and TRBJ1-5 provide the parts outside the CDR3, is EAGVAQSPRYKIIEKRQSVAFWCNPISGHATLYWYQQILGQGPKLLIQFQNNGVVDDSQLPKDRFSAERLKGVDSTLKIQPAKLEDSAVYLCASSRTSNQPQHFGDGTRLSIL.

This rearrangement joins TRBV6-6 to TRBJ2-1; D uncertain. The CDR3 spans 12 residues. V lost 4 bases and J 10 bases, leaving 11 bases between the germline ends. Germline-derived CDR1 and CDR2 are MNHNY and SVGAGI (reference sequence). The CDR3 nucleotides are TGTGCCAGCAGTTCTCCAGGTCGGGAGCAGTTCTTC. It codes for CASSSPGREQFF.

The table lists this clone with a few counts. The sample contains more than one DNA sequence encoding this CDR3. The V gene is TRBV5-1, the J gene TRBJ2-7; D is undetermined. CDR3 length: 13 residues. The germline V gene has CDR1 SGHRS and CDR2 YFSETQ. The V end lost 1 base, the J end lost 1 base, and 6 bases lay between the germline ends. CDR3 residues: CASSLRSSYEQYF. The CDR3 DNA follows: TGCGCCAGCAGCTTGCGGTCGTCCTACGAGCAGTACTTC.

This clone was found a few times. The V call is TRBV7-3, the J call TRBJ2-2; 7 bases line up with TRBD1. V was pared by 5 bases and J by 5 bases, with 5 bases of the junction left unmatched. In germline, CDR1 is SGHTA, CDR2 FQGTGA. The CDR3 spans 14 residues. CDR3 sequence (DNA): TGTGCCAGCAGCCAAGGGACAGCTACCGGGGAGCTGTTTTTT. Translation gives CASSQGTATGELFF.

CDR3 sequence reads: CASSTGTVYTEAFF. In DNA form, the CDR3 reads TGTGCCAGCAGCACCGGGACAGTTTACACTGAAGCTTTCTTT. The gene calls are TRBV7-9 and TRBJ1-1; 7 positions match TRBD1. Germline values: CDR1 SEHNR, CDR2 FQNEAQ (reference sequence). Trimming removed 5 bases from V and 3 bases from J; junction bases left unmatched: 6. This CDR3 spans 14 amino acids.

V usage is TRBV19 and J usage is TRBJ1-1; the D is unclear. Per the germline V gene, CDR1 is LNHDA and CDR2 is SQIVND (reference sequence). This CDR3 spans 13 amino acids. Trimming pared 3 bases from V and 4 bases from J, leaving 9 bases between. Here the CDR3 DNA reads TGTGCCAGTAGTATGGGGTCGGGCACTGAAGCTTTCTTT. Translating gives CASSMGSGTEAFF.

This clone was found a few times. V and J are TRBV6-4 and TRBJ2-1; no firm D call. V was cut by 3 bases and J by 2 bases, with 8 bases left in between. The germline CDR1 and CDR2 sequences are MRHNA and SNTAGT. CDR3 length: 14 residues. The CDR3 loop reads CASSESATYNEQFF. The CDR3 DNA reads as TGTGCCAGCAGTGAGTCTGCCACCTACAATGAGCAGTTCTTC.